The 21 T cell receptor beta chains in this list originate from one sample, sequenced in a study of beta chain features in type 1 diabetes. Study-wide results and caveats: Shorter TCRB CDR3s, moderately but significantly so, were found in Type 1 diabetes patients in all four CD4+ subsets.

Expressed TCRB transcripts were sequenced because the isolated RNA had all been reverse transcribed beforehand. Assay: immunoSEQ multiplex PCR; the TCRdb copy retains only in-frame clones and omits some. Here the sample spans about 99,000 clones, 28% being singletons. No antigen is known for these receptors. Specimen: central memory CD4+ T cells from blood. The source is a woman in her late teens or twenties with type 1 diabetes.

This clone was seen at least ten times. The rearrangement uses TRBV2 and TRBJ2-2; 8 positions agree with TRBD2. The CDR3 totals 14 residues. The V gene's germline CDR1 is SNHLY and CDR2 FYNNEI. The junction had 2 bases not matched to a gene; V was cut back by 7 bases and J by 1 base. Here the CDR3 reads CASTSGRNTGELFF. Written as DNA, the CDR3 is TGTGCCAGCACGAGCGGGAGGAACACCGGGGAGCTGTTTTTT. Full variable domain (rest looked up from reference TRBV2 and TRBJ2-2): EPEVTQTPSHQVTQMGQEVILRCVPISNHLYFYWYRQILGQKVEFLVSFYNNEISEKSEIFDDQFSVERPDGSNFTLKIRSTKLEDSAMYFCASTSGRNTGELFFGEGSRLTVL.

The V gene is TRBV30, the J gene TRBJ2-5; no definite D call. Trimming cost V 1 base and J 1 base, with 7 bases left between them. From germline, CDR1 is GTSNPN and CDR2 SVGIG (reference sequence). The CDR3 is 13 residues long. The CDR3 DNA reads as TGTGCCTGGAGTGCAGTCGTCCAAGAGACCCAGTACTTC. This encodes CAWSAVVQETQYF.

This clone was observed a few times. The chain combines TRBV18 with TRBJ2-3; 11 positions match TRBD2. V was clipped by 3 bases and J by 7 bases; unmatched bases: 6. CDR1 and CDR2 from the germline V gene are KGHSH and LQKENI. CDR3 length: 15 residues. CDR3: CASSPITSGRNTQYF. The CDR3, as DNA: TGTGCCAGCTCACCCATAACTAGCGGGAGAAATACGCAGTATTTT.

This clone was recorded only once. The chain has TRBV28 and TRBJ2-5, with 11 bases matching TRBD2. The CDR3 consists of 15 residues. Looked up from germline, CDR1 is MDHEN and CDR2 is SYDVKM. V shed 2 bases and J 1 base; nucleotides not matched to a gene: 0. The CDR3 protein is CASSLLAGGQETQYF. CDR3 sequence (DNA): TGTGCCAGCAGTTTACTAGCGGGGGGCCAAGAGACCCAGTACTTC.

Many counts were recorded for this clone. The rearrangement joins TRBV2 to TRBJ2-7, with D unresolved. The V end was cut by 4 bases, the J end by 4 bases, with 11 bases between. The V gene's germline CDR1 is SNHLY and CDR2 FYNNEI. The CDR3 covers 13 residues. CDR3 sequence (DNA): TGTGCCAGCAGTGGAACAGCTACTTACGAGCAGTACGTC. It translates to CASSGTATYEQYV.

This clone has just a few counts. The chain combines TRBV18 with TRBJ2-5; 7 bases are a match to TRBD2. The CDR3 contains 14 residues. V gave up 3 bases and J gave up 0 bases; unmatched junction bases: 1. Germline values: CDR1 KGHSH, CDR2 LQKENI. CDR3 loop: CASSPGLDQETQYF. CDR3 DNA: TGTGCCAGCTCACCTGGACTAGACCAAGAGACCCAGTACTTC.

In its sample, this clone was seen a few times. This chain links TRBV19 with TRBJ2-1; 11 nucleotides match TRBD2. The V segment lost 10 bases and the J segment 8 bases; nucleotides outside the gene matches: 10. The CDR3 totals 14 residues. CDR1 is LNHDA and CDR2 is SQIVND in the germline V gene (reference sequence). This chain's CDR3 is CATQGLAGSDEQFF. The CDR3 region has the DNA TGTGCCACCCAAGGACTAGCGGGTTCCGATGAGCAGTTCTTC.

This clone has just a few counts. The genes are TRBV18 and TRBJ2-1, with 7 bases lining up with TRBD1. The CDR3 runs 14 residues. Germline CDR1 reads KGHSH; CDR2 reads LQKENI. Trimming took 5 bases from V and 5 from J; bases not matched to a gene: 6. The CDR3 nucleotides are TGTGCCAGCTCATTTTCGACAGGGAACAATGAGCAGTTCTTC. Its protein product is CASSFSTGNNEQFF.

The genes are TRBV7-2 and TRBJ2-1; 11 nucleotides align to TRBD2. With 5 bases clipped from V and 8 bases from J, the junction kept 11 bases outside the gene matches. The V gene's germline CDR1 is SGHTA and CDR2 FQGNSA. The CDR3 is made up of 16 amino acids. CDR3 DNA: TGTGCCAGCAGCCAATATTTAGCGGGAGGGATAGATGAGCAGTTCTTC. Amino acid sequence: CASSQYLAGGIDEQFF.

The rearrangement links TRBV28 to TRBJ2-3; D call uncertain. Germline V lookup: CDR1 MDHEN, CDR2 SYDVKM. V shed 5 bases and J shed 0 bases, with 24 bases lying between them. The CDR3 length is 19 residues. The CDR3 is CASSPFFKRRSSSTDTQYF. The DNA of the CDR3 is TGTGCCAGCAGTCCCTTCTTCAAACGGCGGAGCTCTAGCACAGATACGCAGTATTTT.

The gene calls are TRBV10-3 and TRBJ2-7; perhaps TRBD1 as D (5 bases). CDR3 size: 13 residues. Germline lookup yields CDR1 ENHRY and CDR2 SYGVKD. Between the trimmed V and J ends, which lost 3 bases and 2 bases, there was a span of 8 bases. The CDR3: CAISDQGTYEQYV. CDR3 nucleotide sequence: TGTGCCATCAGTGATCAGGGCACCTACGAGCAGTACGTC.

This clone was found a few times. This chain joins TRBV7-2 and TRBJ2-7; 7 bases align to TRBD1. V shed 4 bases and J 2 bases; nucleotides not matched to a gene: 2. Germline V gives CDR1 SGHTA, CDR2 FQGNSA. This CDR3 has 13 residues. CDR3 nucleotide sequence: TGTGCCAGCAGCTCACAGGGGACCTACGAGCAGTACGTC. It yields the protein CASSSQGTYEQYV.

The chain recombines TRBV5-1 with TRBJ1-2; 7 nucleotides align to TRBD1. V trimming: 0 bases; J trimming: 8 bases; junction bases outside the gene matches: 4. This CDR3 contains 13 residues. Germline V lookup: CDR1 SGHRS, CDR2 YFSETQ. Written as DNA, the CDR3 is TGCGCCAGCAGCTTGGACAGGGGTGGGGGCTACACCTTC. This translates into CASSLDRGGGYTF.

The chain recombines TRBV5-1 with TRBJ2-1, with a possible D match to TRBD2 (5 bases). Germline V CDR1 and CDR2: SGHRS, YFSETQ. Trimming pared 4 bases from V and 9 bases from J, leaving 29 bases between. This CDR3 is 18 amino acids long. The chain's CDR3 is CASSHHLGLGNTGGEQFF. CDR3 nucleotides: TGCGCCAGCAGCCACCACCTCGGACTTGGAAATACGGGTGGTGAGCAGTTCTTC.

The chain links TRBV30 to TRBJ2-1; possible D gene TRBD2, 5 bases. Germline V gene sequence: CDR1 GTSNPN, CDR2 SVGIG (reference sequence). This CDR3 comprises 14 residues. V was shortened by 0 bases and J by 8 bases, with 14 bases between the two germline ends. This chain's CDR3 is CAWSVRKDSDEQFF. CDR3 sequence (DNA): TGTGCCTGGAGTGTACGTAAGGATAGCGATGAGCAGTTCTTC. Together with reference TRBV30 and TRBJ2-1, the CDR3 gives the full variable domain: SQTIHQWPATLVQPVGSPLSLECTVEGTSNPNLYWYRQAAGRGLQLLFYSVGIGQISSEVPQNLSASRPQDRQFILSSKKLLLSDSGFYLCAWSVRKDSDEQFFGPGTRLTVL.

Only a few counts were recorded for this clone. The chain carries TRBV14 and TRBJ1-2; 8 bases are a match to TRBD1. The CDR3 has 13 amino acids. Per the germline V gene, CDR1 is SGHDN and CDR2 is FVKESK. V lost 5 bases and J lost 8; bases outside the gene matches: 7. CDR3 DNA sequence: TGTGCCAGCAGCTCTCAGGGGGCAAGCGGCTACACCTTC. Protein product: CASSSQGASGYTF.

The genes are TRBV11-3 and TRBJ2-3; maybe TRBD2 (7 bases). The CDR3 sequence is 16 residues long. Germline lookup yields CDR1 SGHNT and CDR2 YENEEA. V lost 4 bases and J lost 1, with 15 bases in between. In DNA form, the CDR3 reads TGTGCCAGCAGCTCCTCAAGGGGGGGAGGCACAGATACGCAGTATTTT. It yields the protein CASSSSRGGGTDTQYF.

This CDR3 is CAWSVGGNSNQPQHF. In DNA, the CDR3 is TGTGCCTGGAGTGTAGGCGGCAATAGCAATCAGCCCCAGCATTTT. The V and J genes are TRBV30 and TRBJ1-5; D gene unclear. Germline lookup yields CDR1 GTSNPN and CDR2 SVGIG (reference sequence). Trimming stripped 0 bases from V and 0 bases from J, with 9 bases between. The CDR3 covers 15 residues.

This clone has just a few counts. The chain links TRBV19 to TRBJ2-5; 7 bases are shared with TRBD2. This CDR3 contains 17 residues. V dropped 1 base and J dropped 4; count of bases not matched to a gene: 12. Germline CDR1 is LNHDA and CDR2 is SQIVND (reference sequence). This chain's CDR3 is CASSIAHTGSGGETQYF. CDR3 nucleotide sequence: TGTGCCAGTAGTATAGCTCATACTGGTTCGGGGGGAGAGACCCAGTACTTC.

The chain has TRBV28 and TRBJ2-3, with D perhaps TRBD1 (7 bases). The CDR3 consists of 15 residues. Trimming left V 7 bases short and J 2 bases short, with 16 bases between. In germline, CDR1 is MDHEN, CDR2 SYDVKM. Here the CDR3 reads CASMAPGGSTDTQYF. The CDR3 nucleotides are TGTGCCAGCATGGCCCCAGGGGGGTCCACAGATACGCAGTATTTT.

The chain is built from TRBV7-2 and TRBJ2-1; 8 nucleotides line up with TRBD1. Germline loops: CDR1 SGHTA, CDR2 FQGNSA. CDR3 length: 14 residues. With V trimmed by 7 bases and J by 6 bases, 8 bases remained unmatched. The CDR3: CASTSSGQGNEQFF. The CDR3 DNA follows: TGTGCCAGCACCTCCTCAGGACAGGGCAATGAGCAGTTCTTC.